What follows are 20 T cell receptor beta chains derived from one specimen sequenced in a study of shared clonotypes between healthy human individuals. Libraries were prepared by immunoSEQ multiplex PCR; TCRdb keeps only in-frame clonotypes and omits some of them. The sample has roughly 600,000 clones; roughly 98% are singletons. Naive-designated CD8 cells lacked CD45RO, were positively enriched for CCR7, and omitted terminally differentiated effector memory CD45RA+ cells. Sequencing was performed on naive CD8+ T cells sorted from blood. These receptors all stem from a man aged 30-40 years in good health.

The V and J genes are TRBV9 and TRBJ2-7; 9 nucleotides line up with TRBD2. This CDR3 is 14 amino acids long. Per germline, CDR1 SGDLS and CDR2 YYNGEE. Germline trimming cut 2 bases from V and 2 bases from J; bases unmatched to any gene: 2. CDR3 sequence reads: CASSVLAGTYEQYF. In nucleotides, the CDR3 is TGTGCCAGCAGCGTTCTAGCGGGGACCTACGAGCAGTACTTC.

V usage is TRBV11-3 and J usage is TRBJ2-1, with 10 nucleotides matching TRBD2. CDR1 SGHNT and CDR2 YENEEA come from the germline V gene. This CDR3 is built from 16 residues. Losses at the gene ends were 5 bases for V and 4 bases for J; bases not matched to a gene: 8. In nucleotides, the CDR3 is TGTGCCAGCAGCGGGAGGACTAGCGGCCGTTACAATGAGCAGTTCTTC. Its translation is CASSGRTSGRYNEQFF.

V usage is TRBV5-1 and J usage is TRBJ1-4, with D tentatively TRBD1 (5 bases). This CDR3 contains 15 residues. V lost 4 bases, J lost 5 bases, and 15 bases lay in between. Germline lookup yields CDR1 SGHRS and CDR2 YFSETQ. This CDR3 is CASSPEQGRNEKLFF. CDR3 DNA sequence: TGCGCCAGCAGCCCCGAGCAGGGTCGGAATGAAAAACTGTTTTTT.

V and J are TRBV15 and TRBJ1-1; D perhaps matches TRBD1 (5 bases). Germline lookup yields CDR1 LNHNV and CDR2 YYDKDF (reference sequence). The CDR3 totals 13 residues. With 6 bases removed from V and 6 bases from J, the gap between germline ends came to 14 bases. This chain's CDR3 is CATRVLMGAEAFF. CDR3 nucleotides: TGTGCCACCAGAGTCCTAATGGGGGCTGAAGCTTTCTTT.

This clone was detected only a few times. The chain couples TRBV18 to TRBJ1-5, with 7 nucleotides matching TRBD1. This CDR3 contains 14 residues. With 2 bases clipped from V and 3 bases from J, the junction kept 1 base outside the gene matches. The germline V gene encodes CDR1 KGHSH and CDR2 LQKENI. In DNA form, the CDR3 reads TGTGCCAGCTCACCAGGACAGGTCAATCAGCCCCAGCATTTT. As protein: CASSPGQVNQPQHF.

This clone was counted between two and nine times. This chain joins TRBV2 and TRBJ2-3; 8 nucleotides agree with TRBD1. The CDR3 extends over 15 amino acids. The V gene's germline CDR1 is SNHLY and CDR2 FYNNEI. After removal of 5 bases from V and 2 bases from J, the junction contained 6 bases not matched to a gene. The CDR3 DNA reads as TGTGCCAGCAGTCAAGGGACAGGCCTCACAGATACGCAGTATTTT. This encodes CASSQGTGLTDTQYF.

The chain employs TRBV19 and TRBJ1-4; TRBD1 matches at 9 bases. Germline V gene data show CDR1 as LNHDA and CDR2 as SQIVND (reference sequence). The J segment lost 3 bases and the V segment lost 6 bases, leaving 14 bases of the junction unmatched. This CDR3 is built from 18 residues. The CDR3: CASSTRDRAKKANEKLFF. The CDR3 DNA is TGTGCCAGTAGCACCCGGGACAGGGCGAAAAAGGCTAATGAAAAACTGTTTTTT. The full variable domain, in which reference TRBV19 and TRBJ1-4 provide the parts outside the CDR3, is DGGITQSPKYLFRKEGQNVTLSCEQNLNHDAMYWYRQDPGQGLRLIYYSQIVNDFQKGDIAEGYSVSREKKESFPLTVTSAQKNPTAFYLCASSTRDRAKKANEKLFFGSGTQLSVL.

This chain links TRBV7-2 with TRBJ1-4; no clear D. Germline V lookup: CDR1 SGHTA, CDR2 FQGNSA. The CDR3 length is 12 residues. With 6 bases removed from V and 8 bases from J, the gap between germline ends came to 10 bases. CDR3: CASRTPGEKLFF. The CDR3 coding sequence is TGTGCCAGCAGAACTCCGGGGGAAAAACTGTTTTTT.

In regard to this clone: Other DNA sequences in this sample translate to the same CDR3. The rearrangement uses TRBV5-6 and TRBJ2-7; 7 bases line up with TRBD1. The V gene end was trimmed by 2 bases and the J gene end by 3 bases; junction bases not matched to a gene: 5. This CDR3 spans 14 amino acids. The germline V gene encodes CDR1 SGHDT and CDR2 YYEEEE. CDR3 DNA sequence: TGTGCCAGCAGCTTAGGCTCAGGGGGCTACGAGCAGTACTTC. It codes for CASSLGSGGYEQYF.

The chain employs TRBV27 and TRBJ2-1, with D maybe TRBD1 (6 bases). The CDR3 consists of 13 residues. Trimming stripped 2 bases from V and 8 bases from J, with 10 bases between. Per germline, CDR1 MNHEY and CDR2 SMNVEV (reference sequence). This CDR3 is CASSLEGQHEQFF. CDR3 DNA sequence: TGTGCCAGCAGTTTAGAAGGACAGCATGAGCAGTTCTTC.

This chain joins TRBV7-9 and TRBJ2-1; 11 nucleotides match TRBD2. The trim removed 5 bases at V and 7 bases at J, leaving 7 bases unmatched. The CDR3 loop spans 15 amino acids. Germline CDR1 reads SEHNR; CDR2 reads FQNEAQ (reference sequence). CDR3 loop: CASSPPTSGTNEQFF. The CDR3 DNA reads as TGTGCCAGCAGCCCCCCGACTAGCGGGACTAATGAGCAGTTCTTC. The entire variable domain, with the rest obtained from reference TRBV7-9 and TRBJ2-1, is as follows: DTGVSQNPRHKITKRGQNVTFRCDPISEHNRLYWYRQTLGQGPEFLTYFQNEAQLEKSRLLSDRFSAERPKGSFSTLEIQRTEQGDSAMYLCASSPPTSGTNEQFFGPGTRLTVL.

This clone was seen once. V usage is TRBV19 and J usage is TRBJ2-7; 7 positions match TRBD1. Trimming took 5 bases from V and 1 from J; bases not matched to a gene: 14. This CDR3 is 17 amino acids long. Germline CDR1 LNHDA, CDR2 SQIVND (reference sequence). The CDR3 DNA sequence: TGTGCCAGTAGTTCCTTACATTTCTTGGACAGGTCCTACGAGCAGTACTTC. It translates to CASSSLHFLDRSYEQYF. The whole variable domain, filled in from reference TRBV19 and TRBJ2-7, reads DGGITQSPKYLFRKEGQNVTLSCEQNLNHDAMYWYRQDPGQGLRLIYYSQIVNDFQKGDIAEGYSVSREKKESFPLTVTSAQKNPTAFYLCASSSLHFLDRSYEQYFGPGTRLTVT.

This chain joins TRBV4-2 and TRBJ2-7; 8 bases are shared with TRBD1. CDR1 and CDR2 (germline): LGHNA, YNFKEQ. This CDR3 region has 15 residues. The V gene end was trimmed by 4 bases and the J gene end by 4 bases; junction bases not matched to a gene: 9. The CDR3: CASSLGTGPGYEQYF. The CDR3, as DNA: TGTGCCAGCAGCCTTGGGACAGGACCTGGATACGAGCAGTACTTC.

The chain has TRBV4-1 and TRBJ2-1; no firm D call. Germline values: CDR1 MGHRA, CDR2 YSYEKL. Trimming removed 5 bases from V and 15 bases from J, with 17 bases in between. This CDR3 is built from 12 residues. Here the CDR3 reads CASSSPFGLWFF. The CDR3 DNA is TGCGCCAGCAGCTCCCCCTTCGGTCTGTGGTTCTTC.

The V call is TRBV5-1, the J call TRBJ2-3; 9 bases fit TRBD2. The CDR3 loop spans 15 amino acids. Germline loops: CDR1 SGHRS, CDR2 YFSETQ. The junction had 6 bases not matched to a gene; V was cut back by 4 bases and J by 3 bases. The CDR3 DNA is TGCGCCAGCAGCACTCTAGCGGGAAAGACAGATACGCAGTATTTT. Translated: CASSTLAGKTDTQYF.

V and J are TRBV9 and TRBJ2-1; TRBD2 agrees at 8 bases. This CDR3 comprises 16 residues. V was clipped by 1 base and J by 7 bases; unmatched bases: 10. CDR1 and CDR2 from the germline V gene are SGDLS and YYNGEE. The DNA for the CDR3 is TGTGCCAGCAGCGTATCCTCGCGGGAGGCGGAAAATGAGCAGTTCTTC. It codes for CASSVSSREAENEQFF.

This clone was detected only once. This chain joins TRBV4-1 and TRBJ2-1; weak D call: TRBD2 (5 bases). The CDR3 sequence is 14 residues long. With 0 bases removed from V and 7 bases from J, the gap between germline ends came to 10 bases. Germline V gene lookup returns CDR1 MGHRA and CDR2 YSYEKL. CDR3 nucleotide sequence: TGCGCCAGCAGCCAAGAACTAGACCTGAATGAGCAGTTCTTC. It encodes CASSQELDLNEQFF.

CDR3 amino acids: CASSFRLEFIGGDNEQFF. Here the CDR3 DNA reads TGTGCCAGCAGCTTTCGCCTAGAGTTCATCGGGGGTGACAATGAGCAGTTCTTC. V gene TRBV5-4 combines with J gene TRBJ2-1; D might be TRBD2 (6 bases). Trimming pared 2 bases from V and 5 bases from J, leaving 23 bases between. The CDR3 contains 18 residues. Germline V gene sequence: CDR1 SGHNT, CDR2 YYREEE (reference sequence).

The CDR3 nucleotides read TGTGCCAGCAGCTTTGTGGCTGATGGGTCAGAGACCCAGTACTTC. Its protein product is CASSFVADGSETQYF. J is TRBJ2-5 and V is TRBV13; D is unclear. The V end lost 3 bases, the J end lost 4 bases, and 15 bases lay between the germline ends. The CDR3 loop spans 15 amino acids. Germline-derived CDR1 and CDR2 are PRHDT and FYEKMQ (reference sequence).

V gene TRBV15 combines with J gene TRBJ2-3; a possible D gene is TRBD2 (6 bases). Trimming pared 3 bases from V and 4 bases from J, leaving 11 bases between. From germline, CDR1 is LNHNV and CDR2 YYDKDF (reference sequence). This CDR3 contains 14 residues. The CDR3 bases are TGTGCCACCAGCAGGTGGGGGGAGTCAGATACGCAGTATTTT. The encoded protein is CATSRWGESDTQYF. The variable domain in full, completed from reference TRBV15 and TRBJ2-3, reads DAMVIQNPRYQVTQFGKPVTLSCSQTLNHNVMYWYQQKSSQAPKLLFHYYDKDFNNEADTPDNFQSRRPNTSFCFLDIRSPGLGDTAMYLCATSRWGESDTQYFGPGTRLTVL.